These 27 T cell receptor beta chains came from one sample sequenced in a study of blood T cell repertoires in COVID-19. Assay used: immunoSEQ multiplex PCR; TCRdb lists only in-frame clones, some missing. Of around 100,000 clones listed, 80% to 90% are singletons. Sequences were obtained from peripheral blood. The origin of the receptors is a man aged 55 to 70 with acute or convalescent COVID-19.

The chain combines TRBV28 with TRBJ2-7; TRBD1 agrees at 9 bases. V was pared by 5 bases and J by 0 bases, with 8 bases of the junction left unmatched. Looked up from germline, CDR1 is MDHEN and CDR2 is SYDVKM. This CDR3 has 16 amino acids. CDR3 sequence (DNA): TGTGCCAGCAGTCGTAGACAGGGGGGGGGCTCCTACGAGCAGTACTTC. Protein: CASSRRQGGGSYEQYF.

This chain links TRBV19 with TRBJ1-2; no clear D. Trimming left V 7 bases short and J 5 bases short, with 14 bases between. The CDR3 has 13 residues. CDR1 and CDR2 (germline): LNHDA, SQIVND (reference sequence). This CDR3 is CASNGETQYGYTF. The CDR3 region has the DNA TGTGCCAGTAATGGTGAGACACAGTATGGCTACACCTTC.

V usage is TRBV7-3 and J usage is TRBJ1-1; maybe TRBD1 (5 bases). Trimming stripped 2 bases from V and 6 bases from J, with 10 bases between. The CDR3 loop spans 13 amino acids. Germline CDR1 SGHTA, CDR2 FQGTGA. As DNA, the CDR3 is TGTGCCAGCAGCTTAGAGGAAGGGGCTGAAGCTTTCTTT. It yields the protein CASSLEEGAEAFF. The full variable domain, in which reference TRBV7-3 and TRBJ1-1 provide the parts outside the CDR3, is GAGVSQTPSNKVTEKGKYVELRCDPISGHTALYWYRQSLGQGPEFLIYFQGTGAADDSGLPNDRFFAVRPEGSVSTLKIQRTERGDSAVYLCASSLEEGAEAFFGQGTRLTVV.

The chain couples TRBV24-1 to TRBJ2-3; a weak D match, TRBD1 (5 bases). Trimming cost V 3 bases and J 2 bases, with 8 bases left between them. The CDR3 is 14 amino acids. Germline V gives CDR1 KGHDR, CDR2 SFDVKD. CDR3 residues: CATSDRTPTDTQYF. The CDR3 coding sequence is TGTGCCACCAGTGATAGGACACCCACAGATACGCAGTATTTT.

This clone was found once. This rearrangement joins TRBV10-3 to TRBJ1-1, with D unclear. Germline V gene data show CDR1 as ENHRY and CDR2 as SYGVKD. Trimming removed 7 bases at V and 0 bases at J, with 9 bases between. This CDR3 contains 13 residues. As DNA, the CDR3 is TGTGCCATCACCTCGAGCATGAACACTGAAGCTTTCTTT. This encodes CAITSSMNTEAFF.

This clone was seen a single time. The gene calls are TRBV7-9 and TRBJ2-7, with TRBD1 matching over 8 bases. With 7 bases clipped from V and 3 bases from J, the junction kept 8 bases outside the gene matches. CDR1 SEHNR and CDR2 FQNEAQ come from the germline V gene (reference sequence). The length of the CDR3 is 14 residues. CDR3 in DNA: TGTGCCAGCACCTCCACTACAGGGGGCTACGAGCAGTACTTC. Translated: CASTSTTGGYEQYF.

The chain uses TRBV21-1 and TRBJ1-5. TRBV21-1 is marked as a pseudogene. The CDR3 length is 16 residues. CDR3 loop: CASSKRTRASNQPQHF. CDR3 DNA: TGTGCCAGCAGCAAACGTACGAGGGCTAGCAATCAGCCCCAGCATTTT.

The V and J genes are TRBV12-3 or TRBV12-4 and TRBJ2-4; D remains ambiguous. V was trimmed by 5 bases and J by 0 bases, leaving 5 bases between them. This CDR3 region has 13 residues. In DNA, the CDR3 is TGTGCCAGCAGTATCTTAGCCAAAAACATTCAGTACTTC. Its translation: CASSILAKNIQYF.

The rearrangement uses TRBV9 and TRBJ2-3; D not certain. The germline V and J ends were trimmed by 0 bases and 3 bases, with 8 bases remaining between them. The CDR3 is made up of 14 amino acids. Germline-derived CDR1 and CDR2 are SGDLS and YYNGEE. In nucleotides, the CDR3 is TGTGCCAGCAGCGTAGCGAGAACGACAGATACGCAGTATTTT. Protein sequence: CASSVARTTDTQYF.

This clone was counted only a few times. This chain links TRBV6-1 with TRBJ1-1; D gene ambiguous. The CDR3 is 15 residues long. CDR1 is MNHNS and CDR2 is SASEGT in the germline V gene. With 2 bases removed from V and 1 base from J, the gap between germline ends came to 11 bases. The CDR3 loop reads CASSEHLGGNTEAFF. The CDR3 DNA reads as TGTGCCAGCAGTGAACATCTGGGAGGGAACACTGAAGCTTTCTTT.

The CDR3: CASSPLSAGDTEAFF. The CDR3 bases are TGTGCCAGCAGCCCCCTAAGCGCAGGGGACACTGAAGCTTTCTTT. This chain connects TRBV3-1 (or the pseudogene TRBV3-2) to TRBJ1-1, with TRBD1 as a possible D gene (6 bases). Trimming stripped 4 bases from V and 3 bases from J, with 15 bases between. Germline values: CDR1 LGHDT, CDR2 YNNKEL (reference sequence). The length of the CDR3 is 15 residues.

The chain couples TRBV18 to TRBJ2-3, with D possibly matching TRBD2 (5 bases). The CDR3 runs 14 residues. CDR1 and CDR2 (germline): KGHSH, LQKENI. V lost 5 bases to trimming and J lost 0 bases, with 9 bases between them. This CDR3 is CASSKRASTDTQYF. CDR3 DNA: TGTGCCAGCTCAAAGAGGGCTAGCACAGATACGCAGTATTTT.

This clone occurred once. The chain couples TRBV7-8 to TRBJ2-7, with 7 bases matching TRBD1. The trim removed 5 bases at V and 4 bases at J, leaving 8 bases unmatched. The CDR3 covers 14 residues. Germline CDR1 is SGHVS and CDR2 is FQNEAQ. DNA of the CDR3: TGTGCCAGCAGCGCGGAAGGGGGCACTTACGAGCAGTACTTC. This sequence encodes CASSAEGGTYEQYF.

The chain uses TRBV4-1 and TRBJ1-3; D not resolved. The V gene lost 1 base and the J gene lost 1 base, with 11 bases spanning the gap. Germline CDR1 and CDR2: MGHRA and YSYEKL. This CDR3 is 16 amino acids long. The CDR3: CASSQARDPSGNTIYF. CDR3 in DNA: TGCGCCAGCAGCCAAGCCCGGGATCCGTCTGGAAACACCATATATTTT.

This clone was found once. The J gene is TRBJ1-6, the V gene TRBV13; the D gene is possibly TRBD1 (6 bases). Germline V gene sequence: CDR1 PRHDT, CDR2 FYEKMQ (reference sequence). The CDR3 has 16 residues. Trimming removed 7 bases from V and 7 bases from J, with 20 bases in between. CDR3 nucleotides: TGTGCCAGCACTATAGCGAGGGGGATGGTAAATTCACCCCTCCACTTT. Protein product: CASTIARGMVNSPLHF.

On this clone itself: The same CDR3 arises from other DNA sequences in this sample as well. This chain links TRBV2 with TRBJ2-1; 9 bases map to TRBD1. V was pared by 4 bases and J by 5 bases, with 3 bases of the junction left unmatched. Per the germline V gene, CDR1 is SNHLY and CDR2 is FYNNEI. This CDR3 has 14 amino acids. DNA of the CDR3: TGTGCCAGCAGTGGACAGGGGGGCAACAATGAGCAGTTCTTC. Translating it yields CASSGQGGNNEQFF.

The rearrangement uses TRBV6-2 or TRBV6-3 and TRBJ2-7; 7 nucleotides match TRBD1. V shed 4 bases, J shed 0 bases, and the junction held 3 bases outside the gene matches. CDR1 and CDR2 from the germline V gene are MNHEY and SVGEGT. The CDR3 is made up of 14 amino acids. The CDR3 bases are TGTGCCAGCAGTTCCGGGACAGCCTCCTACGAGCAGTACTTC. As protein: CASSSGTASYEQYF.

The chain joins TRBV7-9 to TRBJ1-5; unclear D gene. Germline V gives CDR1 SEHNR, CDR2 FQNEAQ (reference sequence). The CDR3 consists of 14 residues. Trimming pared 1 base from V and 4 bases from J, leaving 8 bases between. The CDR3 loop is CASSLDIVNQPQHF. The CDR3 DNA is TGTGCCAGCAGCTTAGACATCGTGAATCAGCCCCAGCATTTT.

CDR3 DNA sequence: TGTGCCAGCAGCTGGGGACAGGGGTCTGGCTACACCTTC. It is translated as CASSWGQGSGYTF. J is TRBJ1-2 and V is TRBV6-6; 10 positions agree with TRBD1. CDR3 length: 13 amino acids. The germline V gene encodes CDR1 MNHNY and CDR2 SVGAGI (reference sequence). J was trimmed by 7 bases and V by 6 bases; bases with no gene match: 5.

This chain joins TRBV24-1 and TRBJ2-3; possible D gene TRBD2, 7 bases. Germline V CDR1 and CDR2: KGHDR, SFDVKD. V was pared by 1 base and J by 4 bases, with 14 bases between. The CDR3 covers 16 residues. The chain's CDR3 is CATSDFAGEGPDTQYF. CDR3 sequence (DNA): TGTGCCACCAGTGATTTTGCAGGGGAGGGACCAGATACGCAGTATTTT.

This chain connects TRBV9 to TRBJ2-1, with D unclear. This CDR3 comprises 11 residues. Between the trimmed V and J ends, which lost 4 bases and 4 bases, there was a span of 3 bases. Per the germline V gene, CDR1 is SGDLS and CDR2 is YYNGEE. CDR3 nucleotide sequence: TGTGCCAGCAGCCTTTACAATGAGCAGTTCTTC. Its translation: CASSLYNEQFF.

This chain uses TRBV5-1 with TRBJ2-7; the match to TRBD2 covers 7 bases. The CDR3 covers 15 residues. Germline V gene data show CDR1 as SGHRS and CDR2 as YFSETQ. J was trimmed by 2 bases and V by 1 base; bases with no gene match: 6. CDR3 DNA: TGCGCCAGCAGCTTGCTTGGGGGGACTACCTACGAGCAGTACTTC. Translating gives CASSLLGGTTYEQYF.

The V and J genes are TRBV12-3 or TRBV12-4 and TRBJ2-7; D is ambiguous. V was clipped by 6 bases and J by 0 bases, with 9 bases between them. The CDR3 has 13 amino acids. The CDR3 bases are TGTGCCAGCAGCCCGAGGAACTCCTACGAGCAGTACTTC. Protein: CASSPRNSYEQYF.

The chain combines TRBV13 with TRBJ1-3; D is unclear. The CDR3 is 16 amino acids. V gave up 5 bases and J gave up 7 bases, with 21 bases separating them. The germline V gene encodes CDR1 PRHDT and CDR2 FYEKMQ (reference sequence). The CDR3 DNA sequence: TGTGCCAGCAGCCATTCAGGAGGGTTATCTTGGAACACCATATATTTT. It is translated as CASSHSGGLSWNTIYF.

This chain joins TRBV15 and TRBJ1-6, with TRBD1 identical over 8 bases. There are 14 residues in the CDR3. Germline V gives CDR1 LNHNV, CDR2 YYDKDF (reference sequence). V lost 3 bases and J lost 10; bases outside the gene matches: 5. The DNA of the CDR3 is TGTGCCACCAGCAGGGGGACAGGTTGGTCACCCCTCCACTTT. Amino acids: CATSRGTGWSPLHF.

This clone was seen a handful of times. V usage is TRBV19 and J usage is TRBJ1-1; 8 positions agree with TRBD1. Germline loops: CDR1 LNHDA, CDR2 SQIVND (reference sequence). The ends lost 4 bases at V and 11 bases at J; junction bases unmatched: 6. This CDR3 is 12 amino acids long. CDR3 protein: CASSKGQEPAFF. CDR3 DNA: TGTGCCAGTAGTAAGGGACAGGAACCCGCTTTCTTT.

V usage is TRBV5-1 and J usage is TRBJ2-7; a possible D gene is TRBD1 (5 bases). The CDR3 sequence is 14 residues long. Germline V gives CDR1 SGHRS, CDR2 YFSETQ. The V end was cut by 0 bases, the J end by 1 base, with 8 bases between. DNA of the CDR3: TGCGCCAGCAGCTTGGGGAAGGGGTCCTACGAGCAGTACTTC. Encoded protein: CASSLGKGSYEQYF.